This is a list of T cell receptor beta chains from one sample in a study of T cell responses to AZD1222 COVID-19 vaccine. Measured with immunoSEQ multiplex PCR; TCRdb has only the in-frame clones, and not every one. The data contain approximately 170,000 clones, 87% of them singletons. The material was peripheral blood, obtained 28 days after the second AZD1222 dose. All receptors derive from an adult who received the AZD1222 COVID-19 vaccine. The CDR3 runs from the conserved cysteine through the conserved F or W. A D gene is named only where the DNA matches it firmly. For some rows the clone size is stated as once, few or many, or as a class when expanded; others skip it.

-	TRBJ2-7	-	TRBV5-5	CASQTNYYEQYF	TGTGCCAGCCAGACTAATTACTACGAGCAGTACTTC
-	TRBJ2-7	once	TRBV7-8	CASSLVRNEQYF	TGTGCCAGCAGCTTAGTACGGAACGAGCAGTACTTC
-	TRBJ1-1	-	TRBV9	CASSVFMNTEAFF	TGTGCCAGCAGCGTTTTTATGAACACTGAAGCTTTCTTT
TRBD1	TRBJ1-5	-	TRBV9	CASSPGQGQGGNQPQHF	TGTGCCAGCAGCCCGGGACAGGGTCAAGGGGGCAATCAGCCCCAGCATTTT
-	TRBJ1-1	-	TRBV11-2	CASSLSPRGAYTEAFF	TGTGCCAGCAGCTTGAGCCCGCGGGGGGCGTACACTGAAGCTTTCTTT
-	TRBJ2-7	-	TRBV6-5	CASSPTGYYEQYF	TGTGCCAGCAGCCCGACGGGGTACTACGAGCAGTACTTC
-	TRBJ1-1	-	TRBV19	CASSITARRNTEAFF	TGTGCCAGTAGTATTACAGCCCGACGGAACACTGAAGCTTTCTTT
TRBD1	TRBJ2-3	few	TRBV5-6	CASSLGYPGQGLTDTQYF	TGTGCCAGCAGCTTGGGATATCCGGGACAGGGGTTAACAGATACGCAGTATTTT
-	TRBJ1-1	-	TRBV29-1	CSAEEGRVNTEAFF	TGCAGCGCCGAAGAGGGGAGGGTGAACACTGAAGCTTTCTTT
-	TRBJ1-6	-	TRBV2	CASIGVINSPLHF	TGTGCCAGCATTGGGGTGATTAATTCACCCCTCCACTTT
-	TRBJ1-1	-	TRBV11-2	CASSLELGTEAFF	TGTGCCAGCAGCTTAGAGTTGGGAACTGAAGCTTTCTTT
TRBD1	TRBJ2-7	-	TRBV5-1	CASSLEDRVYEQYF	TGCGCCAGCAGCTTGGAGGACAGGGTTTACGAGCAGTACTTC
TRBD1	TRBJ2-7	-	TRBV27	CASSWTGGGYEQYF	TGTGCCAGCAGTTGGACAGGGGGAGGCTACGAGCAGTACTTC
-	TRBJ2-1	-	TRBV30	CAWSVPDVQFF	TGTGCCTGGAGTGTACCTGATGTGCAGTTCTTC
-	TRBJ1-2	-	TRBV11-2	CASSLDRLDYGYTF	TGTGCCAGCAGCTTAGATAGGCTGGACTATGGCTACACCTTC
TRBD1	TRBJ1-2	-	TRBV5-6	CASSYGTGANYGYTF	TGTGCCAGCAGTTACGGGACAGGGGCTAACTATGGCTACACCTTC
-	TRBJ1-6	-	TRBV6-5	CASIRNGSPLHF	TGTGCCAGCATAAGGAATGGTTCACCCCTCCACTTT
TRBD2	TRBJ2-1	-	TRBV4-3	CASSLGLAVSYNEQFF	TGCGCCAGCAGCCTAGGACTAGCGGTCTCCTACAATGAGCAGTTCTTC
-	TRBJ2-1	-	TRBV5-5	CASSSTLLGAGPNEQFF	TGTGCCAGCAGCTCCACCCTCCTCGGAGCCGGCCCGAATGAGCAGTTCTTC
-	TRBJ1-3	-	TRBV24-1	CATSGTLKRGNTIYF	TGTGCCACCAGTGGGACACTCAAACGTGGAAACACCATATATTTT
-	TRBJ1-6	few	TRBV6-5	CASRVRVNNSPLHF	TGTGCCAGCAGGGTCAGGGTAAACAATTCACCCCTCCACTTT
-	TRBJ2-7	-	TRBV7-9	CASSSQSSYEQYF	TGTGCCAGCAGCTCACAGAGCTCCTACGAGCAGTACTTC
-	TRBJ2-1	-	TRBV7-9	CASSLFSVSSYNEQFF	TGTGCCAGCAGCTTATTCTCGGTAAGCTCCTACAATGAGCAGTTCTTC
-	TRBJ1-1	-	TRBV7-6	CASSLRRGMNTEAFF	TGTGCCAGCAGCTTACGGCGCGGCATGAACACTGAAGCTTTCTTT
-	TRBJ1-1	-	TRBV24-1	CATIGTEAFF	TGTGCCACCATAGGGACTGAAGCTTTCTTT
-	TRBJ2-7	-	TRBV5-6	CASSLAGEQYF	TGTGCCAGCAGCTTGGCGGGAGAGCAGTACTTC
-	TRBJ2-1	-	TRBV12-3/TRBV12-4	CASSPLNEQFF	TGTGCCAGCAGTCCCCTCAATGAGCAGTTCTTC
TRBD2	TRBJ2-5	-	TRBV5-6	CASSTTAGRKDGETQYF	TGTGCCAGCAGCACCACAGCGGGGCGGAAGGATGGGGAGACCCAGTACTTC
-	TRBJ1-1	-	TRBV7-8	CASSSRGGLSTEAFF	TGTGCCAGCAGCAGTAGGGGAGGGTTGAGCACTGAAGCTTTCTTT
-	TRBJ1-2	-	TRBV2	CASSEQNAHGYTF	TGTGCCAGCAGTGAACAGAATGCTCATGGCTACACCTTC
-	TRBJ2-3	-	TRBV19	CASTYAGTSTDTQYF	TGTGCCAGTACCTATGCGGGGACAAGCACAGATACGCAGTATTTT
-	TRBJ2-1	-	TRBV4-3	CASSPAWTGNEQFF	TGCGCCAGCAGCCCCGCCTGGACTGGCAATGAGCAGTTCTTC
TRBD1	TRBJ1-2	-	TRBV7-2	CASTPGGQGYGYTF	TGTGCCAGCACCCCGGGCGGACAGGGGTATGGCTACACCTTC
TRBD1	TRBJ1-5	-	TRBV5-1	CASSPFQGAGQPQHF	TGCGCCAGCAGCCCGTTTCAGGGGGCTGGTCAGCCCCAGCATTTT
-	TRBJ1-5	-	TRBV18	CASSRGGGNQPQHF	TGTGCCAGCTCACGGGGGGGCGGCAATCAGCCCCAGCATTTT
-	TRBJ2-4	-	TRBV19	CASSIAQALAKNIQYF	TGTGCCAGTAGTATCGCCCAGGCCCTAGCCAAAAACATTCAGTACTTC
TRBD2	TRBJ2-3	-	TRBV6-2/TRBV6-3	CASSDYGGGYTDTQYF	TGTGCCAGCAGTGACTATGGCGGGGGATACACAGATACGCAGTATTTT
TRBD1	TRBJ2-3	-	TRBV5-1	CASSLGDRGWTDTQYF	TGCGCCAGCAGCTTGGGGGACAGGGGATGGACAGATACGCAGTATTTT
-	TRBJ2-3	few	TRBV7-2	CASSFMAFGTDTQYF	TGTGCCAGCAGCTTTATGGCGTTCGGCACAGATACGCAGTATTTT
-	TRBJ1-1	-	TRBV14	CASSITGTEAFF	TGTGCCAGCAGCATAACAGGGACTGAAGCTTTCTTT
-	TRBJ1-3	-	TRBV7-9	CASSVTTGGGNTIYF	TGTGCCAGCAGCGTAACGACTGGTGGAGGAAACACCATATATTTT
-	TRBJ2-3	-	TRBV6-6	CASSLRAGAGPADTQYF	TGTGCCAGCAGTCTGAGGGCGGGGGCCGGTCCGGCAGATACGCAGTATTTT
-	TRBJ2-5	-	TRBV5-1	CASSLGAVVVRETQYF	TGCGCCAGCAGCTTGGGCGCCGTGGTGGTAAGGGAGACCCAGTACTTC
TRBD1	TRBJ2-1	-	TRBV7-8	CASSPGQGDNEQFF	TGTGCCAGCAGCCCAGGACAGGGGGACAATGAGCAGTTCTTC
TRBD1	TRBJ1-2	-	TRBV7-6	CASSEQDRGYGYTF	TGTGCCAGCAGCGAACAGGACAGGGGATATGGCTACACCTTC
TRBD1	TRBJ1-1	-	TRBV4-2	CASISDRGRAFF	TGTGCCAGCATCTCTGACAGGGGACGAGCTTTCTTT
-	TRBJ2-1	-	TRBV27	CASSFVYYNEQFF	TGTGCCAGCAGTTTTGTGTACTACAATGAGCAGTTCTTC
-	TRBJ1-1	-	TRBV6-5	CASSTPDRWNTEAFF	TGTGCCAGCAGTACCCCCGACAGATGGAACACTGAAGCTTTCTTT